A single sample is the source of the 29 T cell receptor beta chains below, sequenced in a study of persistence of HIV-infected CD4 T cells. Cells were stimulated nonspecifically with anti-CD3/anti-CD28 magnetic beads. Sorting selected CD4+ T cells upregulating both CD40 ligand and CD69. These receptors' targets are unknown. This was the immunoSEQ version 4 assay in survey mode. Some clones are missing from TCRdb's copy, which holds only in-frame ones; the method was immunoSEQ multiplex PCR. The sample consists of 35,000 to 55,000 clones, around 89% of them appearing once. Sequences were derived from CD4+ T cells sorted from PBMCs after roughly 18-hour stimulation, sampled from a patient who received antiretroviral therapy. The receptors derive from an adult woman with HIV who was CMV-seropositive.

The V call is TRBV5-4, the J call TRBJ1-2; no reliable D call. The CDR3 is 14 amino acids. V was trimmed by 7 bases and J by 2 bases, leaving 15 bases between them. The germline V gene has CDR1 SGHNT and CDR2 YYREEE (reference sequence). CDR3 nucleotides: TGTGCCAGCCGCCCCGTGGGAGGAAACTATGGCTACACCTTC. As protein: CASRPVGGNYGYTF.

The gene calls are TRBV7-3 and TRBJ2-6, with D tentatively TRBD2 (5 bases). Trimming stripped 0 bases from V and 0 bases from J, with 6 bases between. CDR3 length: 16 amino acids. Germline V CDR1 and CDR2: SGHTA, FQGTGA. For the CDR3, the DNA is TGTGCCAGCAGCTTAACTAGCGCCTCTGGGGCCAACGTCCTGACTTTC. Its protein is CASSLTSASGANVLTF.

The genes are TRBV10-3 and TRBJ1-2; no clear D. Germline values: CDR1 ENHRY, CDR2 SYGVKD. V was trimmed by 0 bases and J by 14 bases, leaving 19 bases between them. The CDR3 length is 14 residues. The CDR3 DNA reads TGTGCCATCAGTGAGTCTCTGGCTACTACGGCAGCGACCTTC. Translation gives CAISESLATTAATF.

The J gene is TRBJ1-3, the V gene TRBV9, with a weak D call TRBD1 (6 bases). V was cut by 4 bases and J by 0 bases, with 11 bases left in between. The germline CDR1 and CDR2 sequences are SGDLS and YYNGEE. This CDR3 contains 15 residues. The CDR3 here is CASSIQTGSGNTIYF. As DNA, the CDR3 is TGTGCCAGCAGCATCCAGACAGGCTCTGGAAACACCATATATTTT.

This rearrangement joins TRBV12-3 or TRBV12-4 to TRBJ1-2, with D unresolved. The CDR3 contains 13 residues. V was trimmed by 1 base and J by 5 bases, leaving 8 bases between them. This CDR3 is CASSLDLGYGYTF. The CDR3 bases are TGTGCCAGCAGTTTAGATTTGGGTTATGGCTACACCTTC.

This clone has a single count. This chain links TRBV20-1 with TRBJ2-3; 7 bases align to TRBD2. V lost 3 bases, J lost 5 bases, and 8 bases stayed unmatched. Germline CDR1 reads DFQATT; CDR2 reads SNEGSKA (reference sequence). The CDR3 extends over 14 amino acids. CDR3 in DNA: TGCAGTGCTAGTTATCGGCTAGCGGAAGATACGCAGTATTTT. This codes for CSASYRLAEDTQYF.

V usage is TRBV29-1 and J usage is TRBJ2-1; 9 bases align to TRBD2. The CDR3 is 16 amino acids. V shed 0 bases and J 8 bases; nucleotides not matched to a gene: 11. Germline assignment: CDR1 SQVTM and CDR2 ANQGSEA. CDR3 nucleotide sequence: TGCAGCGTTGAAGATCGGTCAGCGGGGGGCCGGGATGAGCAGTTCTTC. This codes for CSVEDRSAGGRDEQFF.

This rearrangement joins TRBV5-4 to TRBJ1-5; TRBD1 is a possible D gene (5 bases). Germline V gene sequence: CDR1 SGHNT, CDR2 YYREEE (reference sequence). V lost 0 bases to trimming and J lost 5 bases, with 12 bases between them. This CDR3 contains 15 residues. DNA for the CDR3: TGTGCCAGCAGCTTGGGGGGGACGAGTGATCAGCCCCAGCATTTT. This encodes CASSLGGTSDQPQHF.

This chain connects TRBV24-1 to TRBJ1-2; the D is unclear. V gave up 4 bases and J gave up 6 bases, with 14 bases separating them. CDR1 is KGHDR and CDR2 is SFDVKD in the germline V gene. CDR3 length equals 14 residues. CDR3 bases: TGTGCCACCAGTGACCCGGGATCGTACCATGGCTACACCTTC. Translated: CATSDPGSYHGYTF.

Only a few counts were recorded for this clone. The chain is built from TRBV5-1 and TRBJ1-2; D may be TRBD1 (5 bases). Trimming cost V 0 bases and J 6 bases, with 12 bases left between them. CDR1 and CDR2 (germline): SGHRS, YFSETQ. The CDR3 is 14 amino acids. CDR3 sequence (DNA): TGCGCCAGCAGCTTGGCCCTGGGGGAAGATGGCTACACCTTC. Residues: CASSLALGEDGYTF.

The gene calls are TRBV15 and TRBJ1-2; D may be TRBD1 (6 bases). The length of the CDR3 is 15 residues. Germline CDR1 and CDR2: LNHNV and YYDKDF (reference sequence). The germline V and J ends were trimmed by 4 bases and 2 bases, with 14 bases remaining between them. CDR3 in amino acids: CATSTGQNKNYGYTF. The CDR3, as DNA: TGTGCCACCAGCACCGGACAGAATAAAAACTATGGCTACACCTTC.

The J gene is TRBJ1-5, the V gene TRBV19, with D maybe TRBD1 (6 bases). CDR3 length: 15 amino acids. Deletions cut 7 bases from V and 0 bases from J, with 13 bases between. Germline assignment: CDR1 LNHDA and CDR2 SQIVND (reference sequence). The CDR3 DNA reads TGTGCCAGTATAGGACGGGGGGCTAGCAATCAGCCCCAGCATTTT. Amino acids: CASIGRGASNQPQHF.

The table lists this clone with a count of one. This chain connects TRBV6-1 to TRBJ1-2; D is ambiguous. Trimming cost V 2 bases and J 0 bases, with 4 bases left between them. This CDR3 is built from 13 residues. The germline CDR1 and CDR2 sequences are MNHNS and SASEGT. CDR3 DNA sequence: TGTGCCAGCAGTGAACGCCCTAACTATGGCTACACCTTC. Protein product: CASSERPNYGYTF.

The chain links TRBV11-3 to TRBJ2-3, with 9 bases identical to TRBD2. With V trimmed by 2 bases and J by 3 bases, 6 bases remained unmatched. CDR3 length: 16 residues. The V gene's germline CDR1 is SGHNT and CDR2 YENEEA. The CDR3 coding sequence is TGTGCCAGCAGCTTAAGGCTAGCGGGGAGTACAGATACGCAGTATTTT. This translates into CASSLRLAGSTDTQYF.

This clone showed up just a few times. This chain links TRBV3-1 (or the pseudogene TRBV3-2) with TRBJ1-6; D gene uncertain. CDR1 and CDR2 (germline): LGHDT, YNNKEL (reference sequence). The CDR3 totals 16 residues. V was pared by 5 bases and J by 3 bases, with 14 bases between. CDR3 DNA: TGTGCCAGCAGCAGGGTAGGAGGGCTCTATAATTCACCCCTCCACTTT. This gives the protein CASSRVGGLYNSPLHF.

The V gene is TRBV10-3, the J gene TRBJ2-7, with unresolved D. V gave up 4 bases and J gave up 5 bases, with 12 bases separating them. CDR3 size: 13 residues. CDR1 ENHRY and CDR2 SYGVKD come from the germline V gene. CDR3: CAISVVPLHEQYF. The CDR3 DNA reads as TGTGCCATCAGTGTGGTACCTCTTCACGAGCAGTACTTC.

V is TRBV6-5 and J is TRBJ1-1, with 10 bases matching TRBD1. Germline assignment: CDR1 MNHEY and CDR2 SVGAGI. The CDR3 consists of 14 residues. Trimming cost V 7 bases and J 9 bases; bases outside gene matches: 11. The CDR3 nucleotides read TGTGCCAGCATTACACCGGGACAGGGGAATAAAGCTTTCTTT. Encoded protein: CASITPGQGNKAFF.

This clone is a singleton in its sample. The CDR3 sequence is CASSQGTASGNTIYF. CDR3 nucleotide sequence: TGTGCCAGCAGCCAAGGGACAGCCTCTGGAAACACCATATATTTT. The V call is TRBV3-1 (or the pseudogene TRBV3-2), the J call TRBJ1-3; D perhaps matches TRBD1 (6 bases). The CDR3 is 15 residues long. Germline V gene sequence: CDR1 LGHDT, CDR2 YNNKEL (reference sequence). V lost 1 base and J 0 bases, leaving 7 bases between the germline ends.

This chain joins TRBV4-1 and TRBJ1-1; D is perhaps TRBD1 (5 bases). Germline V CDR1 and CDR2: MGHRA, YSYEKL. V was trimmed by 1 base and J by 0 bases, leaving 15 bases between them. The CDR3 consists of 17 residues. The CDR3 here is CASSQAPTALLNTEAFF. DNA for the CDR3: TGCGCCAGCAGCCAAGCCCCGACAGCCTTACTGAACACTGAAGCTTTCTTT.

CDR3: CASSEGGPTDTQYF. CDR3 nucleotides: TGTGCCAGCAGTGAAGGCGGACCCACAGATACGCAGTATTTT. The chain recombines TRBV2 with TRBJ2-3; unclear D gene. The germline gives CDR1 SNHLY, CDR2 FYNNEI. This CDR3 has 14 residues. The V end lost 1 base, the J end lost 2 bases, and 7 bases lay between the germline ends.

V is TRBV5-5 and J is TRBJ1-3; TRBD1 might be the D (6 bases). Germline V gene lookup returns CDR1 SGHKS and CDR2 YYEKEE (reference sequence). Trimming took off 2 bases at V and 4 bases at J, with 10 bases between the two ends. This CDR3 spans 14 amino acids. The CDR3 here is CASSFAGAGNTIYF. For the CDR3, the DNA is TGTGCCAGCAGCTTTGCAGGGGCAGGAAACACCATATATTTT.

In DNA form, the CDR3 reads TGTGCCAGCAGCAAAAACGTGGGCCTCCTCTCGAGTTCCTACGAGCAGTACGTC. It translates to CASSKNVGLLSSSYEQYV. V and J are TRBV21-1 and TRBJ2-7; the tabulated D call, TRBD1, remains unverified against the DNA. TRBV21-1 represents a pseudogene. The CDR3 spans 18 residues.

This chain connects TRBV4-1 to TRBJ1-4; no clear D gene. Trimming cost V 0 bases and J 4 bases, with 15 bases left between them. CDR3 length: 17 amino acids. Per germline, CDR1 MGHRA and CDR2 YSYEKL. For the CDR3, the DNA is TGCGCCAGCAGCCAAGAGCTCGGAACATCGGGTAATGAAAAACTGTTTTTT. It translates to CASSQELGTSGNEKLFF.

V gene TRBV20-1 combines with J gene TRBJ2-1; maybe TRBD2 (6 bases). Germline CDR1 reads DFQATT; CDR2 reads SNEGSKA (reference sequence). The CDR3 consists of 11 residues. Trimming left V 6 bases short and J 10 bases short, with 13 bases between. The CDR3 DNA follows: TGCAGTGCGAGAAACGGGGGAGAGCAGTTCTTC. Amino acids: CSARNGGEQFF.

The V and J genes are TRBV30 and TRBJ1-1; TRBD1 might be the D (6 bases). Germline-derived CDR1 and CDR2 are GTSNPN and SVGIG (reference sequence). The CDR3 sequence is 15 residues long. The CDR3 bases are TGTGCGTGCCGACAGGCTCCATTCATGAACACTGAAGCTTTCTTT. It encodes CACRQAPFMNTEAFF.

This clone appeared a few times. J is TRBJ1-2 and V is TRBV10-1; D is unresolved. V gave up 3 bases and J gave up 0 bases, with 5 bases separating them. CDR1 is WNHNN, CDR2 SYGVQD, per germline (reference sequence). The CDR3 length is 13 residues. The CDR3 nucleotides read TGCGCCAGCAGTGAAAGACCTAACTATGGCTACACCTTC. It specifies CASSERPNYGYTF.

V gene TRBV30 combines with J gene TRBJ1-6; D not certain. Germline loops: CDR1 GTSNPN, CDR2 SVGIG (reference sequence). The CDR3 is 15 residues long. Trimming cost V 0 bases and J 8 bases, with 14 bases left between them. The CDR3 loop reads CAWSVVPGKHSPLHF. The CDR3, as DNA: TGTGCCTGGAGTGTTGTCCCGGGAAAACATTCACCCCTCCACTTT.

The chain is built from TRBV14 and TRBJ1-2; no reliable D call. Germline CDR1 is SGHDN and CDR2 is FVKESK. The CDR3 totals 15 residues. With 1 base removed from V and 5 bases from J, the gap between germline ends came to 14 bases. CDR3 bases: TGTGCCAGCAGCCAAGGTCTCAGCGTCATTTATGGCTACACCTTC. The encoded protein is CASSQGLSVIYGYTF.

This chain joins TRBV18 and TRBJ2-2; maybe TRBD1 (5 bases). Germline V gene sequence: CDR1 KGHSH, CDR2 LQKENI. The CDR3 is made up of 16 amino acids. V was cut by 2 bases and J by 5 bases, with 15 bases left in between. The CDR3 DNA reads TGTGCCAGCTCACCAGAGGCAGGGATCCTTACCGGGGAGCTGTTTTTT. It is translated as CASSPEAGILTGELFF.